This TCR beta chain was identified during a study of cytomegalovirus exposure and HLA in healthy donors. Across the study: A later analysis reported the same platform for the roughly 110 validation repertoires and the approximately 670 first-cohort repertoires.

The V end lost 0 bases, the J end lost 8 bases, and 14 bases lay between the germline ends. Germline lookup yields CDR1 SGDLS and CDR2 YYNGEE. This CDR3 region has 14 residues. To note about this clone: The antigen is not known.

Repertoires were generated with immunoSEQ multiplex PCR, while TCRdb's copy carries only in-frame clones and drops some. The repertoire consists of approximately 270,000 clones, with less than 90% occurring once and the leading ten covering around 12%. Study results and caveats: Many donors shared some public TCRs, even though most TCR sequences were rare.

The sequencing input was PBMCs. The V call is TRBV9, the J call TRBJ1-1; D perhaps matches TRBD1 (5 bases). The receptor was derived from a man aged 18 to 30 in good health and CMV-seropositive. DNA for the CDR3: TGTGCCAGCAGCGTAGGTCCGACAGCCCGAGAAGCTTTCTTT. Its protein product is CASSVGPTAREAFF.